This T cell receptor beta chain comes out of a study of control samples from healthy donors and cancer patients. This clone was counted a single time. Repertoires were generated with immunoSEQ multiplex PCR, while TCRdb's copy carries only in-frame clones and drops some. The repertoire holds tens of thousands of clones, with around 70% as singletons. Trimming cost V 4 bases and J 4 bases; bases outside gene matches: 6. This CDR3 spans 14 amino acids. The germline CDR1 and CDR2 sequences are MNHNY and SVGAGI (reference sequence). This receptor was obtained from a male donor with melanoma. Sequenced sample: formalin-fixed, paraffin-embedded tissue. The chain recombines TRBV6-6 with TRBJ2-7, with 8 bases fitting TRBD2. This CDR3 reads CASSSTSGPYEQYF. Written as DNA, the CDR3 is TGTGCCAGCAGTTCTACTAGCGGACCATACGAGCAGTACTTC.